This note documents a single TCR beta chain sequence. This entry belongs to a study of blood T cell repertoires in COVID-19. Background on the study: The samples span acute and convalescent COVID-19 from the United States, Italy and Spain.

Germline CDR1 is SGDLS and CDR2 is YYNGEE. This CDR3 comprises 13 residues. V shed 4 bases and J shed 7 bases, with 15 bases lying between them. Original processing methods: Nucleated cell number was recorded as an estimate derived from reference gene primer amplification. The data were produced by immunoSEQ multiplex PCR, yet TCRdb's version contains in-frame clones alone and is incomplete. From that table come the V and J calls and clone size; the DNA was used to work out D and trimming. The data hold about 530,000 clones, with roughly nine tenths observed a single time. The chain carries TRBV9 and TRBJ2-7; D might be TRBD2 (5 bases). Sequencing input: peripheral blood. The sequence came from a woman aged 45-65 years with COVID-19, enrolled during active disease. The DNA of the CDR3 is TGTGCCAGCAGCCCGTCGGACTTCCAAGAGCAGTACTTC. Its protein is CASSPSDFQEQYF.